This T cell receptor (beta chain) appears in the sequencing data of a study of beta chain features in type 1 diabetes. The study, taken as a whole, reports: Researchers caution that PCR might favor shorter templates, equally among patients and controls.

It was via CD45RO/CCR7/CD25/CD127/CD95/CD27 that CD4+ naive, central memory, regulatory and stem cell-like memory cells were sorted. The CDR3 extends over 14 amino acids. From germline, CDR1 is MNHEY and CDR2 SMNVEV (reference sequence). V was trimmed by 6 bases and J by 1 base, leaving 12 bases between them. This clone was seen only a few times. Its antigen remains unidentified. Expressed TCRB transcripts got sequenced, as all isolated RNA was reverse transcribed. Sequencing of naive, central memory and regulatory T cell samples gave an average of roughly 3.5 million reads. The protocol was immunoSEQ multiplex PCR, while the TCRdb copy is restricted to in-frame clones and leaves out a portion. Altogether roughly 610,000 clones are present, about a sixth being singletons, with the ten largest covering approximately 0.087%.

The sample comprised naive CD4+ T cells from blood. This sequence originates from a man younger than 35 in good health. This sequence joins TRBV27 and TRBJ1-1, with D maybe TRBD1 (5 bases). CDR3 sequence: CASSESGANTEAFF. The DNA for the CDR3 is TGTGCCAGCAGCGAGAGCGGGGCGAACACTGAAGCTTTCTTT.